The 10 T cell receptor beta chains below all came from one sample that was sequenced in a study of blood T cell repertoires in COVID-19. Generated by immunoSEQ multiplex PCR, the TCRdb table keeps only in-frame clones and is missing some. Here the sample spans 30,000 to 45,000 clones, about 74% being singletons. The source material was peripheral blood. The origin of the receptors is a man in his sixties with active COVID-19.

This clone was observed a handful of times. V gene TRBV15 combines with J gene TRBJ2-7; possible D gene TRBD2, 6 bases. CDR3 size: 16 residues. Per germline, CDR1 LNHNV and CDR2 YYDKDF (reference sequence). V was clipped by 3 bases and J by 3 bases, with 18 bases between them. The CDR3 coding sequence is TGTGCCACCAGCAGCCGTAGGAACGGGAGCCGCTACGAGCAGTACTTC. This sequence encodes CATSSRRNGSRYEQYF.

The V and J genes are TRBV19 and TRBJ1-6; the match to TRBD1 covers 7 bases. In germline, CDR1 is LNHDA, CDR2 SQIVND (reference sequence). This CDR3 region has 14 residues. With 4 bases clipped from V and 10 bases from J, the junction kept 7 bases outside the gene matches. The CDR3 coding sequence is TGTGCCAGTAGTACCGACAGGGTAGGATCACCCCTCCACTTT. This sequence encodes CASSTDRVGSPLHF.

The chain links TRBV6-5 to TRBJ2-1; TRBD1 matches 10 bases. Per germline, CDR1 MNHEY and CDR2 SVGAGI. With 9 bases clipped from V and 3 bases from J, the junction kept 8 bases outside the gene matches. This CDR3 comprises 15 residues. CDR3 coding DNA: TGTGCCAGTTGGAGACAGGGGGCGGACTACAATGAGCAGTTCTTC. This encodes CASWRQGADYNEQFF.

This clone was observed a few times. The chain has TRBV28 and TRBJ1-2; TRBD1 matches at 7 bases. Germline loops: CDR1 MDHEN, CDR2 SYDVKM. V dropped 6 bases and J dropped 4; count of bases not matched to a gene: 8. CDR3 size: 14 residues. CDR3 coding DNA: TGTGCCAGCAGGATGGCCGGGACAGCCTATGGCTACACCTTC. It is translated as CASRMAGTAYGYTF.

Here the CDR3 reads CASSPPGQENYEQYF. The CDR3 DNA sequence: TGTGCCAGCAGCCCCCCGGGACAGGAGAACTACGAGCAGTACTTC. The chain joins TRBV3-1 (or the pseudogene TRBV3-2) to TRBJ2-7, with TRBD1 matching 8 bases. Germline CDR1 is LGHDT and CDR2 is YNNKEL (reference sequence). J gave up 3 bases and V 4 bases, and 8 bases lay outside the gene matches. The CDR3 has 15 amino acids.

The V call is TRBV18, the J call TRBJ1-3; 12 bases map to TRBD1. Germline values: CDR1 KGHSH, CDR2 LQKENI. The CDR3 has 19 residues. V lost 3 bases, J lost 3 bases, and 12 bases stayed unmatched. The DNA for the CDR3 is TGTGCCAGCTCACCCTCCGGAATTAGGGACAGGGGGCTTGGAAACACCATATATTTT. It codes for CASSPSGIRDRGLGNTIYF.

This chain links TRBV4-1 with TRBJ1-1; possibly TRBD1 for D (5 bases). This CDR3 contains 18 residues. V was clipped by 1 base and J by 1 base, with 19 bases between them. Per germline, CDR1 MGHRA and CDR2 YSYEKL. The CDR3 is CASSQVGQGPKENTEAFF. In DNA, the CDR3 is TGCGCCAGCAGCCAAGTGGGGCAGGGCCCTAAAGAGAACACTGAAGCTTTCTTT.

This chain joins TRBV6-5 and TRBJ2-1; D remains ambiguous. From germline, CDR1 is MNHEY and CDR2 SVGAGI. The CDR3 extends over 13 amino acids. The germline V and J ends were trimmed by 7 bases and 3 bases, with 10 bases remaining between them. The CDR3 spells CASTLLIYNEQFF. The DNA for the CDR3 is TGTGCCAGCACCCTTTTAATCTACAATGAGCAGTTCTTC.

The rearrangement links TRBV9 to TRBJ2-5; D is undetermined. V lost 0 bases to trimming and J lost 1 base, with 7 bases between them. From germline, CDR1 is SGDLS and CDR2 YYNGEE. CDR3 length equals 14 residues. CDR3 protein: CASSVGGSQETQYF. CDR3 bases: TGTGCCAGCAGCGTAGGCGGTTCCCAAGAGACCCAGTACTTC.

This clone has only one observation. The chain carries TRBV18 and TRBJ1-4; no firm D call. Looked up from germline, CDR1 is KGHSH and CDR2 is LQKENI. Trimming took 1 base from V and 8 from J, leaving 14 bases between them. The CDR3 loop spans 15 amino acids. DNA of the CDR3: TGTGCCAGCTCACCACGTCGGGTAGAGGTCGAAAAACTGTTTTTT. This codes for CASSPRRVEVEKLFF.